This is a list of T cell receptor beta chains from one sample in a study of shared clonotypes between healthy human individuals. Sequenced by immunoSEQ multiplex PCR; TCRdb stores in-frame clones only, minus some. The table includes 75,000 to 100,000 clones, about 45% detected once. The sequenced sample was PBMCs. The receptors originated from a woman aged 35 to 49 in good health. Some clones in this sample may be carry-over from other donors' samples. CDR3s include the opening cysteine and the closing phenylalanine or tryptophan.

j_gene,v_gene,CDR3aa
TRBJ2-7,TRBV5-4,CASSLGIAGGIYEQYF
TRBJ2-2,TRBV4-2,CASRPGQGAGGELFF
TRBJ2-7,TRBV29-1,CSDTDGHSYEQYF
TRBJ2-7,TRBV18,CARGGTVQYF
TRBJ2-2,TRBV9,CASSADSNTGELFF
TRBJ2-1,TRBV11-2,CASSLGGLDNEQFF
TRBJ2-1,TRBV15,CATSETSGYYNEQFF
TRBJ2-5,TRBV2,CASTPWKETQYF
TRBJ2-5,TRBV6-1,CASSEAPGIFQETQYF
TRBJ1-1,TRBV28,CASRGDIGGGSEAFF
TRBJ2-5,TRBV7-2,CASSLAPGGATQETQYF
TRBJ2-2,TRBV19,CASSPDRTGTLFF
TRBJ1-2,TRBV5-6,CASSSDPGRGYGYTF
TRBJ2-6,TRBV1,CTSSQEGQGNSGGANVLTF
TRBJ1-1,TRBV6-1,CASSGQETEAFF
TRBJ1-3,TRBV9,CASGRDDSGNTIYF
TRBJ2-7,TRBV5-6,CASSSGQPYEQYF
TRBJ2-6,TRBV2,CASSTQGVGANVLTF
TRBJ1-3,TRBV27,CASRRTGTGNTIYF
TRBJ2-1,TRBV9,CASSEREYNEQFF
TRBJ2-3,TRBV27,CASSLTKATDTQYF
TRBJ1-5,TRBV6-5,CASSYDGRQGAQHF
TRBJ2-5,TRBV5-4,CASSAGQLQETQYF
TRBJ2-1,TRBV29-1,CSVDGIGGGEQFF
TRBJ1-2,TRBV10-2,CASTSDRGSLYTF
TRBJ2-6,TRBV4-3,CASSQEAGSTGANVLTF
TRBJ1-6,TRBV6-5,CASSYSQGGESPLHF
TRBJ1-1,TRBV18,CASSPAALPMNTEAFF
TRBJ2-7,TRBV7-9,CASSTPSGSSYEQYF
TRBJ2-5,TRBV2,CATRSAETQYF
TRBJ1-5,TRBV4-1,CASSQGGFQPQHF
TRBJ2-5,TRBV4-3,CASSQAVGGRETQYF
TRBJ1-1,TRBV9,CASSVGPQSLEAFF
TRBJ2-7,TRBV29-1,CSVEDGTYEQYF
TRBJ2-2,TRBV9,CASSTQREGRTGELFF
TRBJ1-1,TRBV28,CASTSGPKRHTEAFF
TRBJ1-2,TRBV5-1,CASSLGQEIYYGYTF
TRBJ2-7,TRBV9,CASSPLTSGSFEQYF
-,TRBV19,CASSMGQELNIQYF
TRBJ1-1,TRBV30,CAWSGQMNTEAFF
TRBJ1-3,TRBV30,CAWSGRTGGVGNTIYF
TRBJ1-5,TRBV7-8,CASSYGTENQPQHF
TRBJ2-7,TRBV9,CASSPNTLSSYEQYF
TRBJ2-7,TRBV18,CASSPGGSYWEQYF
TRBJ2-2,TRBV10-3,CAISGRMTSGRTTGELFF
TRBJ2-7,TRBV5-1,CVSSWGDRGYEQYF
TRBJ2-1,TRBV18,CASSPLPSGNNEQFF
TRBJ2-2,TRBV9,CASSASGRNTGELFF
TRBJ2-5,TRBV28,CASSTGQETQYF
TRBJ2-1,TRBV5-1,CASSLGTSSYNEQFF
TRBJ2-7,TRBV14,CASSQAYEQYF
TRBJ1-3,TRBV4-1,CASSRTPGPKVYREGNTIYF
TRBJ1-2,TRBV19,CASSRQGTYGYTF
TRBJ1-3,TRBV10-3,CAISEGGTAGNTIYF
TRBJ2-7,TRBV20-1,CSASHRYEQYF
TRBJ1-5,TRBV5-1,CASSPGPSNQPQHF